This T cell receptor beta chain was documented in a study of response to subunit inactivated influenza vaccine. Overall study findings and caveats: Only a handful of new T cells, the authors suggested, are recruited with each seasonal influenza vaccination.

The CDR3 spans 14 residues. The V gene lost 1 base and the J gene lost 4 bases, with 10 bases spanning the gap. CDR1 LGHDT and CDR2 YNNKEL come from the germline V gene (reference sequence). In TCRdb, the RT-PCR reads were re-called with MiXCR into one record per CDR3 protein. The sample holds roughly 780,000 distinct CDR3 sequences, approximately 17% seen once. A note on this clonotype: Its matching antigen is unknown.

The sample was PBMCs from blood, taken approximately 5 days after vaccination. This chain uses TRBV3-1 with TRBJ1-1, with no clear D. This TCR derives from a man over 45 who received an inactivated influenza vaccine. The CDR3: CASSQGWAPTEAFF. Written as DNA, the CDR3 is TGTGCCAGCAGCCAAGGGTGGGCGCCCACTGAAGCTTTCTTT. The full variable domain, completed using reference TRBV3-1 and TRBJ1-1, is DTAVSQTPKYLVTQMGNDKSIKCEQNLGHDTMYWYKQDSKKFLKIMFSYNNKELIINETVPNRFSPKSPDKAHLNLHINSLELGDSAVYFCASSQGWAPTEAFFGQGTRLTVV.